What follows is one T cell receptor (beta chain) and its context. Its target is unknown. These data are taken from a study of long-term antiretroviral therapy in people with HIV. Each contributor possessed a minimum of one pre-ART and a minimum of two post-ART PBMC samples. There are 14 residues in the CDR3. Per germline, CDR1 LNHDA and CDR2 SQIVND (reference sequence). Trimming pared 7 bases from V and 1 base from J, leaving 13 bases between. Points from the study as a whole: Every time point showed a repertoire led by clones expanded before ART. Samples were collected from the mid-2000s to the late 2010s under possibly less effective ART regimens. Even long-term ART left TRB diversity below transplant donor controls, despite gains.

Version v3.0 of the immunoSEQ assay was performed at survey level. Using immunoSEQ multiplex PCR, the repertoire was profiled, and TCRdb retains in-frame clones only, with some absent. The profile shows 25,000 to 30,000 clones, roughly 80% of them singletons. The TCR originated in a man aged 40-49 years with HIV. The chain has TRBV19 and TRBJ2-5; D might be TRBD2 (6 bases). Source: unsorted PBMCs, taken 3 years after starting antiretroviral therapy. CDR3 in DNA: TGTGCCAGTACTAGGGAGGAGCCCCAAGAGACCCAGTACTTC. It codes for CASTREEPQETQYF.